This T cell receptor beta chain stems from a study of T cell clusters in autoimmune cytopenias. Study-level background: A median age of around 63 years and mean of around 50 years characterized healthy donor controls. Per sample, median TRB depth was about 52,000 reads, yielding a median 2,350 distinct clonotypes.

TRB rearrangements were amplified by touch-down multiplex PCR with mixed TRB-A/B primers. One entry per CDR3 protein, without DNA, is what TCRdb gives after re-calling the multiplex PCR reads. In all, the sample yields nearly 1,500 distinct CDR3 sequences. Approximately 36,000 genome equivalents of blood DNA were amplified for TRB. By frequency, this clonotype is medium-sized. Its antigen is unknown. Study-level results: Physiological T cell clusters of healthy donors were apparently absent in primary autoimmune cytopenia patients.

Germline V lookup: CDR1 MNHEY, CDR2 SMNVEV (reference sequence). The CDR3 has 18 amino acids. This sample also appeared in a second study, on T cell repertoires in aging, cancer and after chemotherapy. That study reports: Rebound thymic output was suggested by rising median generation probability during chemotherapy in each cancer cohort.

Sequenced input: peripheral blood. This rearrangement joins TRBV27 to TRBJ2-7; absent DNA, TCRdb's TRBD2 call cannot be checked. The source of this sequence is a human donor in good health. The CDR3 reads CASSRSGLAGTLSYEQYF.